Listed here are 2 T cell receptor beta chains from one sample, sequenced in a study of CD8+CD57+ T cells in acquired aplastic anemia. CD8+CD57+ cell expansion, shown by flow cytometry, had occurred in the patients selected for sequencing. Genomic DNA, the template, was used for profiling of the TCR beta VDJ and CDR3. TCRdb re-analysed the reads in MiXCR, keeping a single row per CDR3 protein. The sample holds 450,000 to 600,000 distinct CDR3 sequences, roughly a third seen once. The sequenced sample consisted of sorted CD4+, CD8+, or CD8+CD57+ T cells (not recorded which) from PBMCs. These TCRs come from a human donor with aplastic anemia.

This sequence joins TRBV20-1 and TRBJ2-7; 15 bases map to TRBD2. V shed 5 bases and J 3 bases; nucleotides not matched to a gene: 11. Germline V gives CDR1 DFQATT, CDR2 SNEGSKA (reference sequence). The CDR3 consists of 17 residues. CDR3 DNA: TGCAGTGCTCGTAGAACCGGGACTAGCGGGGGGAACTACGAGCAGTACTTC. Protein product: CSARRTGTSGGNYEQYF.

This clonotype appeared a few times. The V call is TRBV6-5, the J call TRBJ1-5; D possibly corresponds to TRBD1 (6 bases). Germline lookup yields CDR1 MNHEY and CDR2 SVGAGI. This CDR3 region has 15 residues. Trimming removed 0 bases at V and 4 bases at J, with 10 bases between. In DNA form, the CDR3 reads TGTGCCAGCAGTTACTCGAAACAGGGAAATCAGCCCCAGCATTTT. Amino acids: CASSYSKQGNQPQHF.